The rows below give T cell receptor beta chains drawn from one sample of a study of identical twins. TCRdb ran MiXCR on the 5' RACE reads and lists one entry per CDR3 protein. The sample has hundreds of thousands of distinct CDR3 sequences; 9% to 15% are singletons. These sequences were also reported in another study, on yellow fever vaccine responses in identical twins.

Sequenced: PBMCs. The receptors derive from a woman between 18 and 29 years old in good health. Both conserved end residues are part of each CDR3. The order of the fields is CDR3 length, clone size, J gene, V gene, D gene, CDR3 DNA, CDR3 protein. A D gene is named only where the DNA matches it firmly. Clone size is not always given. Where it is, it says once, few, many or a class for expanded clones.

17,many,TRBJ2-5,TRBV5-1,-,TGCGCCAGCAGCTTGACAGGGTCTGATCGTGGGCAAGAGACCCAGTACTTC,CASSLTGSDRGQETQYF
15,few,TRBJ2-3,TRBV15,TRBD1,TGTGCCACCAGCAGAGTGGGGACAGGGCAAGATACGCAGTATTTT,CATSRVGTGQDTQYF
15,few,TRBJ1-2,TRBV4-2,TRBD1,TGTGCCAGCAGCCAGGGGACAGGGGATTCCTATGGCTACACCTTC,CASSQGTGDSYGYTF
14,many,TRBJ2-1,TRBV5-1,-,TGCGCCAGCAGACTCCGCAATTCCTACAATGAGCAGTTCTTC,CASRLRNSYNEQFF
15,-,TRBJ2-1,TRBV20-1,TRBD2,TGCAGTGCTAGAGATCTTGCGGGAGGAAACAATGAGCAGTTCTTC,CSARDLAGGNNEQFF
15,few,TRBJ2-1,TRBV5-5,-,TGTGCCAGCAGCTTACGGCAGGGGATAGGCGATGAGCAGTTCTTC,CASSLRQGIGDEQFF
13,many,TRBJ2-5,TRBV20-1,-,TGCAGTGCTCCCATCGGGATCGAAGAGACCCAGTACTTC,CSAPIGIEETQYF
15,few,TRBJ2-1,TRBV29-1,-,TGCAGCGTTGAAGAGGGCCGACATTCGGCCTGGGAGCAGTTCTTC,CSVEEGRHSAWEQFF
15,few,TRBJ1-1,TRBV28,TRBD1,TGTGCCAGCAGTCAACCCGCAGGGGGAGGAGGGGTAGCTTTCTTT,CASSQPAGGGGVAFF
16,-,TRBJ2-1,TRBV12-3/TRBV12-4,TRBD2,TGTGCCAGCAGTAGGGGGGGAGCGGGAGGGTTTAATGAGCAGTTCTTC,CASSRGGAGGFNEQFF
13,-,TRBJ2-2,TRBV2,-,TGTGCCAGCAGTGACGTAGGGTCCGGGGAGCTGTTTTTT,CASSDVGSGELFF
12,-,TRBJ2-1,TRBV28,-,TGTGCCAGCAGTCCTACTGTCCATGAGCAGTTCTTC,CASSPTVHEQFF
16,-,TRBJ2-7,TRBV4-1,TRBD2,TGCGCCAGCAGCCAACCCAAGAGCGGGAGGGCGTACGAGCAGTACTTC,CASSQPKSGRAYEQYF
14,-,TRBJ2-6,TRBV6-1,-,TGTGCCAGCCGTATCACGGCGGGGGCCAACGTCCTGACTTTC,CASRITAGANVLTF
15,many,TRBJ1-2,TRBV12-3/TRBV12-4,-,TGTGCCAGCGGGGAACAGGGATCTCCCTACTATGGCTACACCTTC,CASGEQGSPYYGYTF
15,many,TRBJ2-3,TRBV5-1,TRBD2,TGCGCCAGCAGCTTGGTAGCGGGGGTGACAGATACGCAGTATTTT,CASSLVAGVTDTQYF
17,-,TRBJ2-1,TRBV5-5,-,TGTGCCAGCAGCTTCCAACCCCAGGGGAGCTCCTACAATGAGCAGTTCTTC,CASSFQPQGSSYNEQFF
13,-,TRBJ2-7,TRBV12-3/TRBV12-4,-,TGTGCCAGCAGTTCGGACTACAAGAGTGAGCAGTACTTC,CASSSDYKSEQYF
13,few,TRBJ1-6,TRBV20-1,-,TGCAGTGCTGCTACAGGGTATAATTCACCCCTCCACTTT,CSAATGYNSPLHF
13,many,TRBJ2-5,TRBV6-1,TRBD1,TGTGCCAGCAGTACAGGGGAGTGGGAGACCCAGTACTTC,CASSTGEWETQYF
13,many,TRBJ2-1,TRBV5-5,-,TGTGCCAGCAGCTCCGGGCCCAACAATGAGCAGTTCTTC,CASSSGPNNEQFF
13,many,TRBJ2-1,TRBV10-3,TRBD1,TGTGCCATCAGGGACAGGTATAACAATGAGCAGTTCTTC,CAIRDRYNNEQFF
14,-,TRBJ2-6,TRBV6-1,-,TGTGCCAGCGGTGGGCTGTCTGGGGCCAACGTCCTGACTTTC,CASGGLSGANVLTF
13,-,TRBJ1-1,TRBV29-1,-,TGCAGCGCTGATTTTACACGGAACACTGAAGCTTTCTTT,CSADFTRNTEAFF
15,few,TRBJ2-7,TRBV29-1,TRBD2,TGCAGCGTTGAAGATCTGGTAGCGGGAGGCTACGAGCAGTACTTC,CSVEDLVAGGYEQYF
16,few,TRBJ2-1,TRBV24-1,TRBD1,TGTGCCACCACCTCCGCGGTAGGACAGGGAAACAATGAGCAGTTCTTC,CATTSAVGQGNNEQFF
14,-,TRBJ2-7,TRBV18,-,TGTGCCAGCTCACCGGACTGGGGCTCGGGCGAGCAGTACTTC,CASSPDWGSGEQYF
12,many,TRBJ2-5,TRBV12-3/TRBV12-4,-,TGTGCCAGCAGTGACCGGGAGGAGACCCAGTACTTC,CASSDREETQYF
15,-,TRBJ2-3,TRBV28,-,TGTGCCAGCAGTTTAGGTGGGGGGCAGGGAGATACGCAGTATTTT,CASSLGGGQGDTQYF
18,once,TRBJ2-1,TRBV5-1,TRBD2,TGCGCCAGCAGCTCTCTTATCGGGACTAGCGGGGGGCTCAATGAGCAGTTCTTC,CASSSLIGTSGGLNEQFF
14,many,TRBJ2-7,TRBV10-1,TRBD2,TGCGCCAGCAGTGCTCTAGCGGGAGTGCCCGAGCAGTACTTC,CASSALAGVPEQYF
16,-,TRBJ2-1,TRBV9,-,TGTGCCAGCAGCCCGTCGGGTCCCGAGTCCTACAATGAGCAGTTCTTC,CASSPSGPESYNEQFF
18,few,TRBJ2-6,TRBV5-1,TRBD1,TGCGCCAGCAGACCCAGGACAGGGGCCTTCTCTGGGGCCAACGTCCTGACTTTC,CASRPRTGAFSGANVLTF
20,-,TRBJ2-5,TRBV9,-,TGTGCCAGCACTAATAGGGAGGTATTCGCTAGCCCCACAAAACTAGAGACCCAGTACTTC,CASTNREVFASPTKLETQYF
14,many,TRBJ2-4,TRBV12-3/TRBV12-4,-,TGCGCCAGCAGCTTAGAGGGAGCCAAAAACATTCAGTACTTC,CASSLEGAKNIQYF
16,many,TRBJ2-3,TRBV7-6,TRBD2,TGTGCCAGCAGCTCCAGACTAGCGGGCCCCACAGATACGCAGTATTTT,CASSSRLAGPTDTQYF
14,few,TRBJ1-5,TRBV20-1,-,TGCAGTGCTAGAGAAGGACCGAGCAATCAGCCCCAGCATTTT,CSAREGPSNQPQHF
16,few,TRBJ1-5,TRBV3-1,-,TGTGCCAGCAGCCAAGGTAGTCAAGGGGGCAATCAGCCCCAGCATTTT,CASSQGSQGGNQPQHF
18,few,TRBJ2-1,TRBV2,-,TGTGCCTGCAGTCCTATAGGGGGAGCGGGCTACCTTTACAATGAGCAGTTCTTC,CACSPIGGAGYLYNEQFF
16,-,TRBJ2-7,TRBV5-1,TRBD2,TGCGCCAGCAGCCCGGGACTAGCGGGAGGGCCCGTCGAGCAGTACTTC,CASSPGLAGGPVEQYF
14,-,TRBJ2-1,TRBV2,-,TGTGCCAGCAGGAGCGGAATGCCCTACAATGAGCAGTTCTTC,CASRSGMPYNEQFF
15,-,TRBJ2-1,TRBV12-3/TRBV12-4,-,TGTGCCAGCAGTTTAGAGAGCAGAACGTACAATGAGCAGTTCTTC,CASSLESRTYNEQFF
18,few,TRBJ2-7,TRBV5-1,TRBD2,TGCGCCAGCAGCTTGGGCCTCCAACTAGCGGGAGGGAGATACGAGCAGTACTTC,CASSLGLQLAGGRYEQYF
15,few,TRBJ2-1,TRBV12-3/TRBV12-4,TRBD2,TGTGCCAGCAGTCCGCGACTAGCAACCTACAATGAGCAGTTCTTC,CASSPRLATYNEQFF
15,many,TRBJ2-7,TRBV7-9,TRBD2,TGTGCCAGCACCGCCCCGGGACTAGCGGTCTACGAGCAGTACTTC,CASTAPGLAVYEQYF
15,-,TRBJ2-7,TRBV4-2,-,TGTGCCAGCAGCCAATGGGAAGTACTTCCCTACGAGCAGTACTTC,CASSQWEVLPYEQYF
16,few,TRBJ2-1,TRBV5-1,TRBD1,TGCGCCAGCAGCCCTAGAGGACAGGGTGTCTACAATGAGCAGTTCTTC,CASSPRGQGVYNEQFF
15,few,TRBJ2-1,TRBV5-5,TRBD1,TGTGCCAGCAGGTGGGACAGGGCGATGGGAAATGAGCAGTTCTTC,CASRWDRAMGNEQFF
19,-,TRBJ2-7,TRBV11-1,TRBD2,TGTGCCAGCAGCTTTCTAGGACCCCTCACAGCGGGGGGACTACGTAGGCAGTACTTC,CASSFLGPLTAGGLRRQYF
15,-,TRBJ2-5,TRBV2,-,TGTGCCAGCAGTCGGGAACAGGGCCGATCAGAGACCCAGTACTTC,CASSREQGRSETQYF